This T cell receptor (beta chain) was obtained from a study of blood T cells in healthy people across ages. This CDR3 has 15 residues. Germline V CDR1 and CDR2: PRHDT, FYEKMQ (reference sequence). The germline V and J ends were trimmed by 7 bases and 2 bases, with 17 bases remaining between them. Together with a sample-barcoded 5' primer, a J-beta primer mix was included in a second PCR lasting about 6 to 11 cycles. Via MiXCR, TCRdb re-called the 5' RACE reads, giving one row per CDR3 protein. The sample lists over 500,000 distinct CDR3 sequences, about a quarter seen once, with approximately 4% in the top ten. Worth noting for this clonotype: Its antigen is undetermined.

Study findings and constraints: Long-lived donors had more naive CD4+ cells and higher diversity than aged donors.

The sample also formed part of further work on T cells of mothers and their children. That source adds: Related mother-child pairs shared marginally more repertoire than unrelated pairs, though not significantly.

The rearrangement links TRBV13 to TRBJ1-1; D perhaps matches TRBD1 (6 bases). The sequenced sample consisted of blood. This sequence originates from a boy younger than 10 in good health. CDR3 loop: CASKLAGAGNTEAFF. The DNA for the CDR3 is TGTGCCAGCAAACTGGCAGGGGCGGGTAACACTGAAGCTTTCTTT.